These 13 T cell receptor beta chains were sequenced from one sample in a study of blood T cell repertoires in COVID-19 (dated by TCRdb to the early 2020s). The method behind the library was the immunoSEQ multiplex PCR assay. The table comes from immuneACCESS by way of TCRdb, which keeps in-frame sequences with V and J called. Part of the clones is missing from these tables; in studies checked, under half for an unresolved V gene and the rest for unknown reasons. The sample contains about 210,000 clones, approximately 84% of them found a single time. In total, the top ten clones hold about 5% of the sample. The sequenced sample was peripheral blood. The origin of the receptors is a woman of 80 years or more with acute or convalescent COVID-19.

The rearrangement uses TRBV5-1 and TRBJ2-3, with 8 bases identical to TRBD1. The CDR3 has 13 residues. In germline, CDR1 is SGHRS, CDR2 YFSETQ. J was trimmed by 5 bases and V by 4 bases; bases with no gene match: 3. The CDR3 DNA reads TGCGCCAGCAGCCAGGACAGGGAAGATACGCAGTATTTT. Translation: CASSQDREDTQYF.

V usage is TRBV5-4 and J usage is TRBJ2-5; 8 bases align to TRBD1. This CDR3 contains 16 residues. Germline CDR1 and CDR2: SGHNT and YYREEE (reference sequence). After removal of 0 bases from V and 4 bases from J, the junction contained 8 bases not matched to a gene. The CDR3 nucleotides read TGTGCCAGCAGCTTGGTGTCTAGGACAGGGTTAGAGACCCAGTACTTC. Translation: CASSLVSRTGLETQYF.

The chain joins TRBV5-5 to TRBJ1-1; weak D call: TRBD1 (6 bases). The germline V gene has CDR1 SGHKS and CDR2 YYEKEE (reference sequence). The V end was cut by 4 bases, the J end by 11 bases, with 21 bases between. The CDR3 length is 14 residues. Here the CDR3 reads CASSPQMTGSAAFF. Here the CDR3 DNA reads TGTGCCAGCAGCCCCCAAATGACAGGTTCGGCGGCTTTCTTT.

The V and J genes are TRBV6-1 and TRBJ1-1, with TRBD1 identical over 7 bases. Germline V CDR1 and CDR2: MNHNS, SASEGT. The CDR3 length is 13 residues. V lost 3 bases to trimming and J lost 4 bases; unmatched junction nucleotides: 2. CDR3 in amino acids: CASSDRDSTEAFF. The CDR3 coding sequence is TGTGCCAGCAGTGACCGGGACAGCACTGAAGCTTTCTTT.

The rearrangement joins TRBV18 to TRBJ2-7; possibly TRBD2 for D (5 bases). Trimming took 5 bases from V and 0 from J, leaving 5 bases between them. Germline values: CDR1 KGHSH, CDR2 LQKENI. This CDR3 is 12 amino acids long. CDR3 sequence: CASSTSSYEQYF. The CDR3 DNA reads as TGTGCCAGCTCAACTAGCTCCTACGAGCAGTACTTC.

V usage is TRBV28 and J usage is TRBJ1-3; D is uncertain. CDR1 is MDHEN and CDR2 is SYDVKM in the germline V gene. The CDR3 length is 15 residues. V was cut by 7 bases and J by 4 bases, with 17 bases left in between. Here the CDR3 DNA reads TGTGCCAGCAACATGGGAGGGTCTGGGGGAAACACCATATATTTT. Translated, it gives CASNMGGSGGNTIYF.

The CDR3 spells CASSTLTSGLYNEQFF. In DNA form, the CDR3 reads TGTGCCAGCAGTACCTTGACTAGCGGCCTCTACAATGAGCAGTTCTTC. The chain has TRBV6-6 and TRBJ2-1; 9 bases line up with TRBD2. CDR3 size: 16 residues. CDR1 and CDR2 (germline): MNHNY, SVGAGI (reference sequence). V gave up 5 bases and J gave up 3 bases; unmatched junction bases: 8.

This clone occurred once. V gene TRBV5-1 combines with J gene TRBJ2-3, with D tentatively TRBD2 (5 bases). This CDR3 spans 13 amino acids. Deletions cut 3 bases from V and 6 bases from J, with 11 bases between. Looked up from germline, CDR1 is SGHRS and CDR2 is YFSETQ. CDR3 region: CASSWEYMDTQYF. CDR3 coding DNA: TGCGCCAGCAGCTGGGAGTATATGGATACGCAGTATTTT.

The chain couples TRBV13 to TRBJ2-3; D is unclear. V was trimmed by 4 bases and J by 2 bases, leaving 13 bases between them. The CDR3 is made up of 15 amino acids. Germline V gene lookup returns CDR1 PRHDT and CDR2 FYEKMQ (reference sequence). The CDR3 DNA is TGTGCCAGCAGCTCCATCCCGAGCGTCACAGATACGCAGTATTTT. It yields the protein CASSSIPSVTDTQYF.

The V call is TRBV7-9, the J call TRBJ1-6, with a weak D call TRBD1 (5 bases). V was trimmed by 3 bases and J by 0 bases, leaving 9 bases between them. The CDR3 is 16 residues long. The germline V gene has CDR1 SEHNR and CDR2 FQNEAQ (reference sequence). CDR3: CASSFGGSSYNSPLHF. The CDR3 DNA follows: TGTGCCAGCAGCTTCGGGGGATCCTCCTATAATTCACCCCTCCACTTT.

The rearrangement joins TRBV7-2 to TRBJ2-7, with 9 bases that match TRBD1. The CDR3 is 15 residues long. Germline lookup yields CDR1 SGHTA and CDR2 FQGNSA. The ends lost 5 bases at V and 2 bases at J; junction bases unmatched: 7. CDR3 region: CASSPGQGFPYEQYF. In DNA form, the CDR3 reads TGTGCCAGCAGCCCTGGACAGGGGTTTCCCTACGAGCAGTACTTC.

The CDR3, as DNA: TGCGCCAGCAGTGCCCCGCAGGGGCATCAGCCCCAGCATTTT. Amino acids: CASSAPQGHQPQHF. This chain links TRBV10-2 with TRBJ1-5; the D gene is possibly TRBD1 (6 bases). The CDR3 has 14 amino acids. V was pared by 4 bases and J by 5 bases, with 12 bases between. Per germline, CDR1 WSHSY and CDR2 SAAADI.

V is TRBV7-3 and J is TRBJ1-2, with D unclear. The CDR3 contains 16 residues. V lost 6 bases, J lost 4 bases, and 21 bases lay in between. CDR1 is SGHTA and CDR2 is FQGTGA in the germline V gene. CDR3 DNA sequence: TGTGCCAGCAGACAATCAGATAACACGATACCCTATGGCTACACCTTC. Amino acids: CASRQSDNTIPYGYTF.